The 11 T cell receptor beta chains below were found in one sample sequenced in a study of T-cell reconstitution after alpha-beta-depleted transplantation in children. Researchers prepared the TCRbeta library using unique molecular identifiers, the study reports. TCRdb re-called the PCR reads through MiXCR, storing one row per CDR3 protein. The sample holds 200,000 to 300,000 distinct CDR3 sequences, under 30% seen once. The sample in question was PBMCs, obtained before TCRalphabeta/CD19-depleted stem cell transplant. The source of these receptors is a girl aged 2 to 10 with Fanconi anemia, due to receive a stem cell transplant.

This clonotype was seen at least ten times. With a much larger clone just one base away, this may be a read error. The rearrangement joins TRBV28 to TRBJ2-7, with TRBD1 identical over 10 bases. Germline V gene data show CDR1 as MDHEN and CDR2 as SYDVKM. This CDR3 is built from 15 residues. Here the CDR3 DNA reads TGTGCCAGCAGTCTTGGACAGGGGGAAGGCTACGGGCAGTACTTC. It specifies CASSLGQGEGYGQYF.

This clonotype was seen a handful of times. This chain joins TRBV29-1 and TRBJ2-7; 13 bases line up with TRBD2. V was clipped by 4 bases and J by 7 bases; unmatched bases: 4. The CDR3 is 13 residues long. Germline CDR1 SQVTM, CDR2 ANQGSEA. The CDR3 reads CSVAPLAGGEQYF. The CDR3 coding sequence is TGCAGCGTTGCCCCACTAGCGGGAGGGGAGCAGTACTTC.

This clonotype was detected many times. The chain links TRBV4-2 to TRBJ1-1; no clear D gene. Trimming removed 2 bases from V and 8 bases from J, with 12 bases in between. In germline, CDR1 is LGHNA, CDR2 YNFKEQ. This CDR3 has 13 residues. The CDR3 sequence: CASSQPSSPEAFF. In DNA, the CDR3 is TGTGCCAGCAGCCAACCTAGCTCCCCAGAAGCTTTCTTT.

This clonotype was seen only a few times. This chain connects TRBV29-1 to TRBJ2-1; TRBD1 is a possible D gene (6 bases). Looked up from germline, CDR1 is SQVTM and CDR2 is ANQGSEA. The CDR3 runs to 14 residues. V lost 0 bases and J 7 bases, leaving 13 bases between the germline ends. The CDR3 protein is CSVEESGTMNEQFF. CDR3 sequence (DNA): TGCAGCGTTGAAGAATCCGGGACAATGAATGAGCAGTTCTTC.

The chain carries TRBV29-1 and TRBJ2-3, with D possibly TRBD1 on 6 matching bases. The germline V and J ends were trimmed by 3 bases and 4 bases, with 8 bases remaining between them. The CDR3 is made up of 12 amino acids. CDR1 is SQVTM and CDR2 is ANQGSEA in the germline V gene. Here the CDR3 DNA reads TGCAGCGTTGAGGGGGCGCCAGATACGCAGTATTTT. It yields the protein CSVEGAPDTQYF.

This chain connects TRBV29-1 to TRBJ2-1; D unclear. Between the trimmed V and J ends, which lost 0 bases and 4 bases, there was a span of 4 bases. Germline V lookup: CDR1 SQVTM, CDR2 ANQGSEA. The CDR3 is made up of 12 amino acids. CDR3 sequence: CSVEDSYNEQFF. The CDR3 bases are TGCAGCGTTGAAGATTCGTACAATGAGCAGTTCTTC.

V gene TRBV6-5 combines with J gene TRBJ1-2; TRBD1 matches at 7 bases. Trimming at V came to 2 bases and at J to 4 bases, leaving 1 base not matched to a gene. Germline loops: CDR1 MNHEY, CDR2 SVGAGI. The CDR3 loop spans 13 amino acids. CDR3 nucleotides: TGTGCCAGCAGTTACAGGACAGGCTATGGCTACACCTTC. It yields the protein CASSYRTGYGYTF.

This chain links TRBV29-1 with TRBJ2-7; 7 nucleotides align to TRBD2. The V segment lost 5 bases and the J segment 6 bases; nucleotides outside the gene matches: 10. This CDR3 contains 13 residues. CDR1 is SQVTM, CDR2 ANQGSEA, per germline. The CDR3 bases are TGCAGCGTTAGTGAGGGAGGGGTGTTCGAGCAGTACTTC. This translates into CSVSEGGVFEQYF.

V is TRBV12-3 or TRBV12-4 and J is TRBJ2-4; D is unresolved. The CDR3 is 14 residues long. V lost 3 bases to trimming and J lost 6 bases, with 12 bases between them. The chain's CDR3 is CASSLLTVANIQYF. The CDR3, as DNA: TGTGCCAGCAGTTTGTTGACGGTTGCAAACATTCAGTACTTC.

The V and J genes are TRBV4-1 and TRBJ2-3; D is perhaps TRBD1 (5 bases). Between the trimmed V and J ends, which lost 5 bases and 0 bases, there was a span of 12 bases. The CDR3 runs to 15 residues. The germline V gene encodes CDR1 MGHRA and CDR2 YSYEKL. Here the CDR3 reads CASSEWGRSTDTQYF. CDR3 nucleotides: TGCGCCAGCAGCGAGTGGGGCAGGAGCACAGATACGCAGTATTTT.

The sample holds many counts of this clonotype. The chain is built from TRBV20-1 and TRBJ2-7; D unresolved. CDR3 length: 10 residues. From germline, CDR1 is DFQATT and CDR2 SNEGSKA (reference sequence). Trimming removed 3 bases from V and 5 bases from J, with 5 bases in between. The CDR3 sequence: CSASINEQYF. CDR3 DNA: TGCAGTGCTAGTATCAACGAGCAGTACTTC.